The present T cell receptor (beta chain) was sequenced within a study of blood T cell repertoires in COVID-19. Across the study: Samples representing acute and convalescent COVID-19 were sourced from the United States, Italy and Spain. In each case, the material was cDNA or gDNA derived from T cells, B-cell-depleted T cells, or PBMCs.

In the original workflow: Counts of nucleated cells, estimated from reference gene primer amplification, were obtained. Repertoires were generated with immunoSEQ multiplex PCR, while TCRdb's copy carries only in-frame clones and drops some. Clonal size and the V and J genes are those of that table, whereas D and trimming came from the DNA. The data show 150,000 to 200,000 clones, just over 90% seen once. Seattle's enrolled individuals joined amid active infection and were then monitored longitudinally. The CDR3 extends over 14 amino acids. With 2 bases removed from V and 1 base from J, the gap between germline ends came to 7 bases. Germline-derived CDR1 and CDR2 are SGHNT and YENEEA.

The V call is TRBV11-3, the J call TRBJ2-3; D is perhaps TRBD2 (6 bases). Sample: peripheral blood. This TCR came from a man between 18 and 35 years old with COVID-19, enrolled during active disease. The CDR3 DNA follows: TGTGCCAGCAGCTTAACGGGAGGCACAGATACGCAGTATTTT. This translates into CASSLTGGTDTQYF.